Only one count was recorded for the clone carrying this T cell receptor (beta chain). What it recognizes is unknown. Second-dose schedules of about 4 or about 12 weeks were combined. This CDR3 has 14 residues. With 6 bases clipped from V and 7 bases from J, the junction kept 12 bases outside the gene matches. From germline, CDR1 is SQVTM and CDR2 ANQGSEA. The sample originates from a study of T cell responses to AZD1222 COVID-19 vaccine. Assay: immunoSEQ multiplex PCR; the TCRdb copy retains only in-frame clones and omits some. The data hold almost 70,000 clones, with approximately 82% observed a single time. Study-wide results and caveats: After two AZD1222 doses, spike-specific TCR breadth and depth rose versus day 0. Donors were mostly white British, more females; clonal diversity possibly underestimated. Repertoire samples came only from after the peak T cell response.

The source is an adult who received the AZD1222 COVID-19 vaccine. The sequences come from peripheral blood, collected 28 days after the second AZD1222 dose. The genes are TRBV29-1 and TRBJ2-1; 7 bases are shared with TRBD2. The DNA of the CDR3 is TGCAGCGTGGGGAGGCTAGGGGAGGGGAATGAGCAGTTCTTC. It translates to CSVGRLGEGNEQFF.